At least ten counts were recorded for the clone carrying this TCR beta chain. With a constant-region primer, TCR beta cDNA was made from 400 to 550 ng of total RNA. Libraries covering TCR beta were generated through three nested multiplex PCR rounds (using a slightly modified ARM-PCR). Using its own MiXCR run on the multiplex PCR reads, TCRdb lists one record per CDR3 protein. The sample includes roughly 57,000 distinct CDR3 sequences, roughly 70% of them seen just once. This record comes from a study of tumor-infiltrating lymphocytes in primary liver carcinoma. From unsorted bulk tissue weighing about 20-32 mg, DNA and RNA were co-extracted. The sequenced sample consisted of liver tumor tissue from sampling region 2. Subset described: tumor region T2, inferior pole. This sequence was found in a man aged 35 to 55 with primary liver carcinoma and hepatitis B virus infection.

The chain's CDR3 is CASSQDLSGELFF. For the CDR3, the DNA is TGTGCCAGCAGCCAAGATTTGAGCGGGGAGCTGTTTTTT. The gene calls are TRBV4-2 and TRBJ2-2, with D unclear. CDR1 is LGHNA and CDR2 is YNFKEQ in the germline V gene. Deletions cut 0 bases from V and 7 bases from J, with 6 bases between. The CDR3 runs 13 residues.